One sample yielded the 32 T cell receptor beta chains listed below, sequenced in a study of graft-versus-host responses after intestinal transplantation. Generated by immunoSEQ multiplex PCR, the TCRdb table keeps only in-frame clones and is missing some. The repertoire holds some 14,000 clones, with around a third as singletons. Researchers placed around 200,000 CFSE-labeled responder cells in culture with around 200,000 irradiated, violet-dye-labeled stimulator cells. The starting material was alloreactive CD8+ T cells from a mixed lymphocyte reaction culture, obtained before intestinal transplant. Subset described: CFSE-low proliferating T cells sorted from roughly six-day pre-transplant mixed lymphocyte reaction (GvH or HvG direction). Receptors originate from a human patient who received an intestinal transplant.

This sequence joins TRBV7-8 and TRBJ1-1; no clear D. This CDR3 contains 16 residues. The V gene lost 4 bases and the J gene lost 0 bases, with 15 bases spanning the gap. Germline-derived CDR1 and CDR2 are SGHVS and FQNEAQ. The CDR3 sequence: CASSSSFGSLNTEAFF. As DNA, the CDR3 is TGTGCCAGCAGCTCCTCGTTCGGTAGCCTGAACACTGAAGCTTTCTTT.

J is TRBJ1-3 and V is TRBV7-9, with D uncertain. Germline V gene sequence: CDR1 SEHNR, CDR2 FQNEAQ (reference sequence). CDR3 length: 16 amino acids. Trimming removed 0 bases from V and 0 bases from J, with 9 bases in between. CDR3 nucleotide sequence: TGTGCCAGCAGCTTAGCAACCTCGAGCTCTGGAAACACCATATATTTT. Translated, it gives CASSLATSSSGNTIYF.

The chain is built from TRBV9 and TRBJ2-5, with TRBD2 identical over 8 bases. V was pared by 0 bases and J by 4 bases, with 2 bases of the junction left unmatched. The germline V gene encodes CDR1 SGDLS and CDR2 YYNGEE. The CDR3 is made up of 14 amino acids. Written as DNA, the CDR3 is TGTGCCAGCAGCGTAGGGCTAGCGGGAGAGACCCAGTACTTC. Encoded protein: CASSVGLAGETQYF.

The chain is built from TRBV4-3 and TRBJ2-3; D not resolved. From germline, CDR1 is LGHNA and CDR2 YSLEER. V was pared by 0 bases and J by 2 bases, with 9 bases between. This CDR3 is built from 15 residues. The CDR3 sequence is CASSQDGTDTDTQYF. In DNA, the CDR3 is TGCGCCAGCAGCCAAGATGGAACAGACACAGATACGCAGTATTTT.

This sequence joins TRBV11-2 and TRBJ1-5; TRBD1 agrees at 7 bases. With 4 bases clipped from V and 11 bases from J, the junction kept 17 bases outside the gene matches. Germline CDR1 reads SGHAT; CDR2 reads FQNNGV. CDR3 length: 16 amino acids. The CDR3 bases are TGTGCCAGCAGCTCCCTGGTACCGGGACAGTTGAAGGCCCAGCATTTT. This sequence encodes CASSSLVPGQLKAQHF.

This clone is classed as medium-sized. V is TRBV5-8 and J is TRBJ2-7; maybe TRBD1 (5 bases). This CDR3 is built from 14 residues. Trimming cost V 2 bases and J 4 bases, with 13 bases left between them. Looked up from germline, CDR1 is SGHTS and CDR2 is YDEGEE. CDR3 DNA: TGTGCCAGCAGCTTCCGACAGAGCCGTTACGAGCAGTACTTC. This codes for CASSFRQSRYEQYF.

The chain joins TRBV4-3 to TRBJ1-2; 9 nucleotides agree with TRBD1. The trim removed 1 base at V and 6 bases at J, leaving 12 bases unmatched. The length of the CDR3 is 17 residues. In germline, CDR1 is LGHNA, CDR2 YSLEER. Written as DNA, the CDR3 is TGCGCCAGCAGCCAAGGAACAGGGGGCGCCGACTCTGATGGCTACACCTTC. It specifies CASSQGTGGADSDGYTF.

This clone is categorized as medium-sized. V usage is TRBV23-1 and J usage is TRBJ1-5, with 8 bases matching TRBD1. TRBV23-1 counts as an open reading frame of uncertain function. V gave up 0 bases and J gave up 8 bases; unmatched junction bases: 18. This CDR3 region has 19 residues. In DNA, the CDR3 is TGCGCCAGCAGTCAATCTAGTCGCCAGGGGGCTAGTAAACATGAGCCCCAGCATTTT. Translating it yields CASSQSSRQGASKHEPQHF.

The table lists this clone with a few counts. The chain recombines TRBV4-3 with TRBJ2-3, with D hard to call. The CDR3 extends over 17 amino acids. Trimming shortened V by 6 bases and J by 4 bases, and 23 bases separated the two germline ends. Germline CDR1 and CDR2: LGHNA and YSLEER. CDR3 in DNA: TGCGCCAGCAGTAACTTTTTTCCGCCCGCGCCGCCAGATACGCAGTATTTT. Amino acids: CASSNFFPPAPPDTQYF.

This clone turned up a few times. V and J are TRBV29-1 and TRBJ2-1; 7 bases line up with TRBD1. The CDR3 runs 14 residues. Germline lookup yields CDR1 SQVTM and CDR2 ANQGSEA. Here the CDR3 DNA reads TGCAGTACCGAGGGGCAGGGGGAGATCAATGAGCAGTTCTTC. Protein product: CSTEGQGEINEQFF.

This chain uses TRBV9 with TRBJ2-7; 11 bases agree with TRBD2. With 3 bases clipped from V and 1 base from J, the junction kept 3 bases outside the gene matches. The CDR3 has 15 residues. Germline CDR1 and CDR2: SGDLS and YYNGEE. CDR3 bases: TGTGCCAGCAGCGCCTCTAGCGGGGGGTCCTACGAGCAGTACTTC. Residues: CASSASSGGSYEQYF.

This clone was seen a few times. V gene TRBV30 combines with J gene TRBJ2-7; a possible D gene is TRBD2 (5 bases). V was pared by 2 bases and J by 3 bases, with 11 bases between. The CDR3 sequence is 13 residues long. Germline V CDR1 and CDR2: GTSNPN, SVGIG (reference sequence). The CDR3 nucleotides read TGTGCCTGGAGTTTCGGAGGTAACTACGAGCAGTACTTC. It specifies CAWSFGGNYEQYF.

This clone has more than one count but fewer than ten. The chain combines TRBV7-2 with TRBJ1-6; 8 nucleotides agree with TRBD1. Unmatched junction bases numbered 5, after V lost 1 base and J lost 9 bases. Per the germline V gene, CDR1 is SGHTA and CDR2 is FQGNSA. This CDR3 region has 15 residues. The CDR3, as DNA: TGTGCCAGCAGCTTAGTTACAGGGGGAATTTCACCCCTCCACTTT. It specifies CASSLVTGGISPLHF.

The chain links TRBV19 to TRBJ1-2; possible D gene TRBD1, 5 bases. Trimming took off 3 bases at V and 2 bases at J, with 16 bases between the two ends. There are 16 residues in the CDR3. CDR1 is LNHDA and CDR2 is SQIVND in the germline V gene (reference sequence). CDR3: CASSITGVPGNYGYTF. The CDR3 region has the DNA TGTGCCAGTAGTATTACAGGTGTTCCTGGGAACTATGGCTACACCTTC. The whole variable domain, filled in from reference TRBV19 and TRBJ1-2, reads DGGITQSPKYLFRKEGQNVTLSCEQNLNHDAMYWYRQDPGQGLRLIYYSQIVNDFQKGDIAEGYSVSREKKESFPLTVTSAQKNPTAFYLCASSITGVPGNYGYTFGSGTRLTVV.

V usage is TRBV30 and J usage is TRBJ1-1; the D gene is possibly TRBD1 (5 bases). The CDR3 length is 12 residues. In germline, CDR1 is GTSNPN, CDR2 SVGIG (reference sequence). In nucleotides, the CDR3 is TGTGCGGGTAACATTGGGGGGACTGAAGCTTTCTTT. Translated, it gives CAGNIGGTEAFF.

This chain links TRBV7-9 with TRBJ2-3; 7 bases agree with TRBD2. Germline V lookup: CDR1 SEHNR, CDR2 FQNEAQ (reference sequence). This CDR3 has 19 residues. J gave up 3 bases and V 4 bases, and 19 bases lay outside the gene matches. CDR3 nucleotides: TGTGCCAGCAGCTCCACTTTAGGCCCCGGGACTAAGTTAACAGATACGCAGTATTTT. It codes for CASSSTLGPGTKLTDTQYF.

The V gene is TRBV30, the J gene TRBJ2-7; a possible D gene is TRBD1 (6 bases). The germline V gene encodes CDR1 GTSNPN and CDR2 SVGIG (reference sequence). Trimming stripped 3 bases from V and 3 bases from J, with 9 bases between. This CDR3 has 12 residues. CDR3: CAWRTGNYEQYF. CDR3 DNA sequence: TGTGCCTGGAGAACAGGGAACTACGAGCAGTACTTC.

This clone showed up just a few times. The gene calls are TRBV21-1 and TRBJ1-1. TRBV21-1 is classified as a pseudogene. CDR3 length: 16 amino acids. CDR3 DNA sequence: TGTGCCAGCAGAGCGGGACCCCTGAGGAAGGACACTGAAGCTTTCTTT. This sequence encodes CASRAGPLRKDTEAFF.

This chain links TRBV7-9 with TRBJ1-2, with D uncertain. Germline CDR1 reads SEHNR; CDR2 reads FQNEAQ (reference sequence). The germline V and J ends were trimmed by 0 bases and 4 bases, with 12 bases remaining between them. The CDR3 is 15 residues long. This CDR3 is CASSLATTTIYGYTF. Here the CDR3 DNA reads TGTGCCAGCAGCTTAGCGACGACTACCATCTATGGCTACACCTTC. The full variable domain, rest sourced from reference TRBV7-9 and TRBJ1-2, is DTGVSQNPRHKITKRGQNVTFRCDPISEHNRLYWYRQTLGQGPEFLTYFQNEAQLEKSRLLSDRFSAERPKGSFSTLEIQRTEQGDSAMYLCASSLATTTIYGYTFGSGTRLTVV.

The rearrangement uses TRBV18 and TRBJ1-4; 8 nucleotides line up with TRBD1. Germline CDR1 reads KGHSH; CDR2 reads LQKENI. Trimming at V came to 2 bases and at J to 0 bases, leaving 5 bases not matched to a gene. CDR3 size: 17 residues. The CDR3 bases are TGTGCCAGCTCACCAGGGACAGGATTTGCAACTAATGAAAAACTGTTTTTT. Encoded protein: CASSPGTGFATNEKLFF.

The V and J genes are TRBV15 and TRBJ1-4; TRBD1 agrees at 8 bases. Losses at the gene ends were 4 bases for V and 12 bases for J; bases not matched to a gene: 4. The CDR3 runs 12 residues. CDR1 LNHNV and CDR2 YYDKDF come from the germline V gene (reference sequence). The CDR3 DNA is TGTGCCACCAGCAAGGACAGGGTGGAACTGTTTTTT. Its protein product is CATSKDRVELFF.

This clone has a handful of counts. The chain couples TRBV7-9 to TRBJ2-1; tentative D call: TRBD2 (5 bases). V gave up 7 bases and J gave up 0 bases, with 13 bases separating them. Germline assignment: CDR1 SEHNR and CDR2 FQNEAQ (reference sequence). The CDR3 runs to 15 residues. The CDR3 loop is CASTVNSGSYNEQFF. For the CDR3, the DNA is TGTGCCAGCACCGTCAACAGCGGCTCCTACAATGAGCAGTTCTTC.

The V gene is TRBV29-1, the J gene TRBJ2-5, with D perhaps TRBD1 (5 bases). The J call may be mistaken, given a closer DNA end match to TRBJ2-7. This CDR3 has 13 residues. Germline loops: CDR1 SQVTM, CDR2 ANQGSEA. DNA of the CDR3: TGCAGCGTTGTTACAGGATCCTCCTACGAGCAGTACTTC. Translation gives CSVVTGSSYEQYF.

A few counts support this clone. This chain links TRBV30 with TRBJ1-1; 8 bases match TRBD1. CDR1 and CDR2 (germline): GTSNPN, SVGIG (reference sequence). The ends lost 3 bases at V and 7 bases at J; junction bases unmatched: 4. The length of the CDR3 is 12 residues. Here the CDR3 DNA reads TGTGCCTGGAGCAGGGGGCGGGGTGAAGCTTTCTTT. Its protein is CAWSRGRGEAFF.

V is TRBV5-1 and J is TRBJ2-6; 7 bases are a match to TRBD2. This CDR3 region has 16 residues. From germline, CDR1 is SGHRS and CDR2 YFSETQ. The V and J ends lost 0 bases and 1 base, in that order; junction bases with no gene match: 1. CDR3 DNA sequence: TGCGCCAGCAGCTTGGTGGGGGGGTCTGGGGCCAACGTCCTGACTTTC. Its protein is CASSLVGGSGANVLTF.

The sample holds one count of this clone. The chain carries TRBV4-3 and TRBJ2-3; 15 nucleotides match TRBD2. The J segment lost 6 bases and the V segment lost 4 bases, leaving 5 bases of the junction unmatched. There are 16 residues in the CDR3. CDR1 and CDR2 from the germline V gene are LGHNA and YSLEER. In DNA, the CDR3 is TGCGCCAGCAGCCCTCGGACTAGCGGGGGGGCGGATACGCAGTATTTT. Translated, it gives CASSPRTSGGADTQYF.

V gene TRBV2 combines with J gene TRBJ2-7; 7 bases are a match to TRBD1. CDR3 length equals 14 residues. With V trimmed by 3 bases and J by 2 bases, 4 bases remained unmatched. CDR1 and CDR2 from the germline V gene are SNHLY and FYNNEI. CDR3 nucleotide sequence: TGTGCCAGCAGTGACCCCGGGACAGCCTACGAGCAGTACTTC. It codes for CASSDPGTAYEQYF.

This clone was observed a single time. The rearrangement links TRBV4-3 to TRBJ1-4, with a possible D match to TRBD1 (6 bases). The germline V gene has CDR1 LGHNA and CDR2 YSLEER. The CDR3 runs 18 residues. The germline V and J ends were trimmed by 0 bases and 0 bases, with 14 bases remaining between them. The CDR3: CASSQEQGFPPTNEKLFF. CDR3 DNA sequence: TGCGCCAGCAGCCAAGAACAGGGATTTCCCCCAACTAATGAAAAACTGTTTTTT.

This chain joins TRBV4-3 and TRBJ2-5, with D possibly being TRBD1 (6 bases). V gave up 0 bases and J gave up 4 bases, with 12 bases separating them. Germline V CDR1 and CDR2: LGHNA, YSLEER. This CDR3 region has 15 residues. CDR3 region: CASSQDTGPGETQYF. CDR3 DNA: TGCGCCAGCAGCCAAGATACAGGGCCCGGAGAGACCCAGTACTTC.

V and J are TRBV19 and TRBJ1-5, with 7 bases that match TRBD1. CDR3 size: 16 residues. Germline V gene data show CDR1 as LNHDA and CDR2 as SQIVND (reference sequence). J gave up 0 bases and V 4 bases, and 6 bases lay outside the gene matches. The CDR3 DNA is TGTGCCAGTAGTACCGAGGACAGGCCTAGCAATCAGCCCCAGCATTTT. This codes for CASSTEDRPSNQPQHF. The complete variable domain, with remaining parts taken from reference TRBV19 and TRBJ1-5, reads DGGITQSPKYLFRKEGQNVTLSCEQNLNHDAMYWYRQDPGQGLRLIYYSQIVNDFQKGDIAEGYSVSREKKESFPLTVTSAQKNPTAFYLCASSTEDRPSNQPQHFGDGTRLSIL.

The J gene is TRBJ1-5, the V gene TRBV27; TRBD1 matches at 9 bases. V was clipped by 3 bases and J by 4 bases; unmatched bases: 4. The CDR3 extends over 15 amino acids. Germline V gene data show CDR1 as MNHEY and CDR2 as SMNVEV (reference sequence). The CDR3 DNA follows: TGTGCCAGCAGTTTTGGGACAGGGTTTAATCAGCCCCAGCATTTT. Translated, it gives CASSFGTGFNQPQHF.

The chain couples TRBV5-4 to TRBJ2-3; no clear D. The CDR3 sequence is 15 residues long. Germline V CDR1 and CDR2: SGHNT, YYREEE (reference sequence). V lost 4 bases, J lost 0 bases, and 12 bases lay in between. CDR3 DNA: TGTGCCAGCAGCCCCACCCGGTCTAGCACAGATACGCAGTATTTT. This sequence encodes CASSPTRSSTDTQYF.